This T cell receptor beta chain was sequenced during a study of Graves' ophthalmopathy and Graves' hyperthyroidism. Researchers took RNA transcripts and amplified TCR beta CDR3 regions from them. In the first round, RT-PCR was carried out with HTBI primers, and a multiplex PCR formed the second round. Using its own MiXCR run on the multiplex PCR reads, TCRdb lists one record per CDR3 protein. The sample has about 550,000 distinct CDR3 sequences; less than 45% are singletons. Each hyperthyroidism patient was newly diagnosed, with under 2 months' duration, and aged 18 to 65. The sequence was obtained from an adult man with Graves' hyperthyroidism. The specimen sequenced was peripheral blood or thyroid tissue (not recorded which).

CDR3 protein: CSARDQVGAQHF. DNA for the CDR3: TGCAGTGCTAGAGACCAGGTGGGGGCCCAGCATTTT. J is TRBJ1-5 and V is TRBV20-1; D is perhaps TRBD1 (5 bases). The CDR3 has 12 amino acids. V shed 0 bases and J shed 11 bases, with 11 bases lying between them. Germline CDR1 reads DFQATT; CDR2 reads SNEGSKA (reference sequence).